Reported below is one T cell receptor delta chain. This specimen belongs to a study of gamma-delta T cells after stem cell transplantation. The junction had 13 bases not matched to a gene; V was cut back by 4 bases and J by 0 bases. This CDR3 region has 18 residues. Germline CDR1 reads GEAIGNYY; CDR2 reads EKD. With CATT, TCRdb re-called clones from the RT-PCR reads. The sample contains more than 2,000 delta-chain clones, roughly 45% of which appear only once. The sample was gamma-delta T cells. The sequence was collected from a human donor. It is not recorded whose cells these are; they may come from a transplant donor. The chain recombines TRDV2 with TRDJ1, with 10 positions matching TRDD3. The CDR3 loop reads CACESIRGIRAHTDKLIF. DNA for the CDR3: TGTGCCTGTGAATCCATCCGGGGGATACGGGCTCACACCGATAAACTCATCTTT.